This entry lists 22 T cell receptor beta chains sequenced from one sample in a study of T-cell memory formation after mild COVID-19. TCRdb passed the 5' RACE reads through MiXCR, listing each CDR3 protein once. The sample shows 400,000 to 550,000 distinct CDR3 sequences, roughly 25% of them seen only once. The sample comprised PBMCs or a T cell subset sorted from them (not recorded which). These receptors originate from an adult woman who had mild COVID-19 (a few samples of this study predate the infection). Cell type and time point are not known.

Here the CDR3 reads CASSIWTSGGLRETQYF. CDR3 nucleotides: TGTGCCAGCAGCATTTGGACTAGCGGGGGCCTGCGGGAGACCCAGTACTTC. The chain recombines TRBV7-9 with TRBJ2-5; 13 positions match TRBD2. The V gene end was trimmed by 5 bases and the J gene end by 5 bases; junction bases not matched to a gene: 11. From germline, CDR1 is SEHNR and CDR2 FQNEAQ (reference sequence). The CDR3 sequence is 17 residues long.

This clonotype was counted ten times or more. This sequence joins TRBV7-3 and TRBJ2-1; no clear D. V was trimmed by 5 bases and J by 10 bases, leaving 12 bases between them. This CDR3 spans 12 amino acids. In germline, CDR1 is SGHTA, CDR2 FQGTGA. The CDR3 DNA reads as TGTGCCAGCAGCGCCACCCTGGGCGAGCAGTTCTTC. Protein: CASSATLGEQFF. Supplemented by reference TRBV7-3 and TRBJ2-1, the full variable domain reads GAGVSQTPSNKVTEKGKYVELRCDPISGHTALYWYRQSLGQGPEFLIYFQGTGAADDSGLPNDRFFAVRPEGSVSTLKIQRTERGDSAVYLCASSATLGEQFFGPGTRLTVL.

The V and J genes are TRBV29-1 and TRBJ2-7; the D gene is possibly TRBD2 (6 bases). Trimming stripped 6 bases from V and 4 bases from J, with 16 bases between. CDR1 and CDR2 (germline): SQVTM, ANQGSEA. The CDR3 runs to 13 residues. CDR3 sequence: CSVPGGDEYEQYF. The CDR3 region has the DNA TGCAGCGTACCCGGCGGGGACGAATACGAGCAGTACTTC.

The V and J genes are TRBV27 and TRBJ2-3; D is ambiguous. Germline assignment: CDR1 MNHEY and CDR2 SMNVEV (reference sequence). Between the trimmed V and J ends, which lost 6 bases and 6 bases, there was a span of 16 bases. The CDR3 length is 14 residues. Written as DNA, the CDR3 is TGTGCCAGCAGAGGGAATGGCTCGGCGGATACGCAGTATTTT. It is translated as CASRGNGSADTQYF.

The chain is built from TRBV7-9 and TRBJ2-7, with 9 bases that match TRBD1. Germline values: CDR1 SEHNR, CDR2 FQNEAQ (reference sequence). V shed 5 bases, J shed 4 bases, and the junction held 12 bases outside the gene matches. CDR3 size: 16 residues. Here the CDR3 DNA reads TGTGCCAGCAGCCTAGGCACAGGGGGCGCGCTATACGAGCAGTACTTC. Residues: CASSLGTGGALYEQYF.

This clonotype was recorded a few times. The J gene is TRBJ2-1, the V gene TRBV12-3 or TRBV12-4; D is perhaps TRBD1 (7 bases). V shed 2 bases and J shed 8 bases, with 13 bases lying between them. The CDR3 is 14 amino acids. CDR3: CASSLHPRGDEQFF. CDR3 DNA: TGTGCCAGCAGTTTACATCCCAGGGGGGATGAGCAGTTCTTC.

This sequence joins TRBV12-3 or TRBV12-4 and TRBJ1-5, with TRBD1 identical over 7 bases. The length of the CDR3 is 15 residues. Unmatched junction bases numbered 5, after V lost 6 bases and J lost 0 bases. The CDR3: CASRRTGYSNQPQHF. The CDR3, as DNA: TGTGCCAGCAGGCGGACAGGATATAGCAATCAGCCCCAGCATTTT.

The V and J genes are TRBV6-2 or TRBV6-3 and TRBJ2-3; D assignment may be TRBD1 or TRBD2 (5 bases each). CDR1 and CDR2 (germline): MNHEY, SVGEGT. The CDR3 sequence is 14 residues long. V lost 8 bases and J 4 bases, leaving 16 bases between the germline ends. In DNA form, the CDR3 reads TGTGCCAGCGGATGGGACCTCAGGGCAGATACGCAGTATTTT. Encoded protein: CASGWDLRADTQYF.

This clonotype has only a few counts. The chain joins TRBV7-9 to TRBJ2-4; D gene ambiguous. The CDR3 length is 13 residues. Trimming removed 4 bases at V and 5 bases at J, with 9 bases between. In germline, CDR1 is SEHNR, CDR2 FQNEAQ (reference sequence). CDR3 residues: CASSSVEENIQYF. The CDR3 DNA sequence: TGTGCCAGCAGCTCCGTGGAAGAAAACATTCAGTACTTC.

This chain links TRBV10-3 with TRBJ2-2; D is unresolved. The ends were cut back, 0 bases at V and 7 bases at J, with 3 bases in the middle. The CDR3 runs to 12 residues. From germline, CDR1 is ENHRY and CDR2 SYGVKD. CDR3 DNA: TGTGCCATCAGTGAGTCAGGCGGGGAGCTGTTTTTT. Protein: CAISESGGELFF.

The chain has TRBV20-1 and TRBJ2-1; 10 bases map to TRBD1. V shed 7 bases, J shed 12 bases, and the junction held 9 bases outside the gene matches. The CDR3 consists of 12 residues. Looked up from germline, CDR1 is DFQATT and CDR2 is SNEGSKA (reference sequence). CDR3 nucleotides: TGCAGTGTTAGGGGGACAGGGGATTGGCAGTTCTTC. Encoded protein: CSVRGTGDWQFF.

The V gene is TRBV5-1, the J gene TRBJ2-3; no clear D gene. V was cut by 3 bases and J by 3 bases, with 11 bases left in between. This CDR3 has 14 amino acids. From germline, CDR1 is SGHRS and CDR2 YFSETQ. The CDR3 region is CASSSRVWTDTQYF. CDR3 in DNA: TGCGCCAGCAGCTCCCGGGTCTGGACAGATACGCAGTATTTT.

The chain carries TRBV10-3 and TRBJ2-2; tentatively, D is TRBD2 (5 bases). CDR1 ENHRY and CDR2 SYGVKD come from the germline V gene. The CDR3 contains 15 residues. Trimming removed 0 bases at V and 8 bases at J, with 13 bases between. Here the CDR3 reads CAISESDGVGGELFF. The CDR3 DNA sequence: TGTGCCATCAGTGAGTCTGACGGGGTTGGAGGGGAGCTGTTTTTT.

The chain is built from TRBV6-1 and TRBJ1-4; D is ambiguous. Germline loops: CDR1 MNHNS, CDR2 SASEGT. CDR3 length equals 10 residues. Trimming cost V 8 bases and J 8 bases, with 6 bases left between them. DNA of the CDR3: TGTGCCAGCGTCGACGAAAAACTGTTTTTT. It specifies CASVDEKLFF.

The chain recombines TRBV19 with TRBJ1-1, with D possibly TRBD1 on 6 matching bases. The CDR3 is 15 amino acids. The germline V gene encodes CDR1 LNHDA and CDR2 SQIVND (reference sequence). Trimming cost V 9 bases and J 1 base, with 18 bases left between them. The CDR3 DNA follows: TGTGCCAGCCTTTCGGGGGGCTGGGAGAACACTGAAGCTTTCTTT. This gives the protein CASLSGGWENTEAFF.

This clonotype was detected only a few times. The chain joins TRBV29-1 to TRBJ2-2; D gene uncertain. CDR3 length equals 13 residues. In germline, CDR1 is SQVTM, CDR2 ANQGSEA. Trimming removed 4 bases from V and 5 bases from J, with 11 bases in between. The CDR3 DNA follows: TGCAGCGTTGGTGGAAGGGTAACCGGGGAGCTGTTTTTT. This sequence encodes CSVGGRVTGELFF.

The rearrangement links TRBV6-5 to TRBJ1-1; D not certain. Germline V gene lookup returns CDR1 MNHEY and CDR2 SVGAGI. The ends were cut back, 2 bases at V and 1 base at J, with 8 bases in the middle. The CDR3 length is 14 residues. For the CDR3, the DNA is TGTGCCAGCAGTTACGTAGGTGGGAACACTGAAGCTTTCTTT. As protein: CASSYVGGNTEAFF.

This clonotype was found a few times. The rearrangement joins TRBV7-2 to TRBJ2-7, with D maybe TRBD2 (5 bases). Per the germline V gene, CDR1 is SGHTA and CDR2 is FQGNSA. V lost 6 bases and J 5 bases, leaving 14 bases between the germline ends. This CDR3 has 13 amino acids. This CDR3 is CASSPRRSNEQYF. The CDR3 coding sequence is TGTGCCAGCAGTCCAAGGAGGTCGAACGAGCAGTACTTC. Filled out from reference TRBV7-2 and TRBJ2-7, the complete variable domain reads GAGVSQSPSNKVTEKGKDVELRCDPISGHTALYWYRQSLGQGLEFLIYFQGNSAPDKSGLPSDRFSAERTGGSVSTLTIQRTQQEDSAVYLCASSPRRSNEQYFGPGTRLTVT.

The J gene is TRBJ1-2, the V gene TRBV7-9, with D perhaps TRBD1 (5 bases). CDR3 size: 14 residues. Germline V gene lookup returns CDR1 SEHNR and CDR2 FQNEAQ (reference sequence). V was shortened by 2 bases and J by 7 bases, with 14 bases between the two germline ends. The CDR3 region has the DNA TGTGCCAGCAGCTTATCAGGAAGGGGCGGTGGCTACACCTTC. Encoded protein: CASSLSGRGGGYTF. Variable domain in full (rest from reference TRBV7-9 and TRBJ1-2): DTGVSQNPRHKITKRGQNVTFRCDPISEHNRLYWYRQTLGQGPEFLTYFQNEAQLEKSRLLSDRFSAERPKGSFSTLEIQRTEQGDSAMYLCASSLSGRGGGYTFGSGTRLTVV.

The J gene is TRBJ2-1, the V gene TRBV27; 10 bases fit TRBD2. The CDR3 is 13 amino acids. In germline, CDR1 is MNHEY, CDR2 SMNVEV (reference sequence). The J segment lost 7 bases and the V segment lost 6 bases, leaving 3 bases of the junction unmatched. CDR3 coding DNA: TGTGCCAGCAGGGTAGCGGGAGGTAATGAGCAGTTCTTC. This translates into CASRVAGGNEQFF.

As DNA, the CDR3 is TGTGCCAGCAGTTTAGGCACTCTAGGACACATTCAGTACTTC. Amino acids: CASSLGTLGHIQYF. This sequence joins TRBV12-3 or TRBV12-4 and TRBJ2-4; no definite D call. Trimming pared 1 base from V and 8 bases from J, leaving 12 bases between. The CDR3 has 14 residues.

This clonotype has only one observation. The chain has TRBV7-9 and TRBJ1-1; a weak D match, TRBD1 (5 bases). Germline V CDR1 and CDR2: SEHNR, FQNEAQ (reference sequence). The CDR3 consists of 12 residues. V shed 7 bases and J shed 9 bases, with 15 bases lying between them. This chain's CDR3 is CASMSNGAKAFF. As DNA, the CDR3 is TGTGCCAGCATGAGTAATGGGGCAAAAGCTTTCTTT.